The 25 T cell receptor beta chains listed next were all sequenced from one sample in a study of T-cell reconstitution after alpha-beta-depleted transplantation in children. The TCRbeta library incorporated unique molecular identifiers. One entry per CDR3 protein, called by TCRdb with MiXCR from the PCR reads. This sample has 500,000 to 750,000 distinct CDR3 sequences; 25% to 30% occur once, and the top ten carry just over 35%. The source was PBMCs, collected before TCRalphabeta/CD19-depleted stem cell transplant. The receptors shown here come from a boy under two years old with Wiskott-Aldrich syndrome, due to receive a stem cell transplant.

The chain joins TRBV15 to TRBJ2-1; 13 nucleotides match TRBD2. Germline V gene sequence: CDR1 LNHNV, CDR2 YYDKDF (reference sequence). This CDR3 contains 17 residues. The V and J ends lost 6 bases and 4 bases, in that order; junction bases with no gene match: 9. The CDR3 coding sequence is TGTGCCACCAGAGAAGGGACTAGCGGGATTTCTTACAATGAGCAGTTCTTC. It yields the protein CATREGTSGISYNEQFF.

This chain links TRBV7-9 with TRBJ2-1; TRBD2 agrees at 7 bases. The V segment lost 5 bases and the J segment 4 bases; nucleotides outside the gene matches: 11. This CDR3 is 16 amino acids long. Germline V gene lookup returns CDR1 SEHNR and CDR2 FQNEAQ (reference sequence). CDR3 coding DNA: TGTGCCAGCAGCCTCAGGCGTAGCGGGCAATACAATGAGCAGTTCTTC. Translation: CASSLRRSGQYNEQFF.

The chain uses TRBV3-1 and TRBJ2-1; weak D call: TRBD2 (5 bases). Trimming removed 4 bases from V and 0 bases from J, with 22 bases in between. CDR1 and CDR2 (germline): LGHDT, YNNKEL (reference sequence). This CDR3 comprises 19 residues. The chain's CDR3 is CASSPLSTGAVISYNEQFF. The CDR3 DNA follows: TGTGCCAGCAGCCCTTTATCGACTGGAGCGGTCATCTCCTACAATGAGCAGTTCTTC.

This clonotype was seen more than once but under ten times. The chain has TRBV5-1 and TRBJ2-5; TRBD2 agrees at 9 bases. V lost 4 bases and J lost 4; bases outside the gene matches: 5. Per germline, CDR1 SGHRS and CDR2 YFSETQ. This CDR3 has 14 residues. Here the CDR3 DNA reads TGCGCCAGCAGCGCGGGGACTAGCAGAGAGACCCAGTACTTC. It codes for CASSAGTSRETQYF. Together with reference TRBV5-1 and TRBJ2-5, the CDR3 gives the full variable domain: KAGVTQTPRYLIKTRGQQVTLSCSPISGHRSVSWYQQTPGQGLQFLFEYFSETQRNKGNFPGRFSGRQFSNSRSEMNVSTLELGDSALYLCASSAGTSRETQYFGPGTRLLVL.

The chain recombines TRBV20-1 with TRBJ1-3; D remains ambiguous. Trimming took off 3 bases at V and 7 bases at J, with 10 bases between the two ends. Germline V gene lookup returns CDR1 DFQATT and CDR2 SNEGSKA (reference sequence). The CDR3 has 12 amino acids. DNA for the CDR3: TGCAGTGCTAGGGTAGGAATCAACACCATATATTTT. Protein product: CSARVGINTIYF.

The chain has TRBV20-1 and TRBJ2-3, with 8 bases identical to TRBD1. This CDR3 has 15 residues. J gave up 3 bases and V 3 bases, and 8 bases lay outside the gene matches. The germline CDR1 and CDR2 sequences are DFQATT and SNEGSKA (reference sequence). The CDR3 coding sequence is TGCAGTGCTAGGGAAATGGGACAGGCAACAGATACGCAGTATTTT. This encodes CSAREMGQATDTQYF.

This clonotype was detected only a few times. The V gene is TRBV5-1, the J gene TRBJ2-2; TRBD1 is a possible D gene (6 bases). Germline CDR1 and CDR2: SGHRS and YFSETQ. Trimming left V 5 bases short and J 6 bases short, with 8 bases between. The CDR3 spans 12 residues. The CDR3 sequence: CASRTGSGELFF. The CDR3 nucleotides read TGCGCCAGCAGGACAGGTTCCGGGGAGCTGTTTTTT.

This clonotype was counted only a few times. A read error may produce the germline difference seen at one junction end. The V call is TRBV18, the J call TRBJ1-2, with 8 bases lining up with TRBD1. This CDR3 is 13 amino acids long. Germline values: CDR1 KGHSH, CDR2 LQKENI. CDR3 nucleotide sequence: TGTGCCAGCTCGCCACAGGGGGAGTACGGCTACACCTTC. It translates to CASSPQGEYGYTF.

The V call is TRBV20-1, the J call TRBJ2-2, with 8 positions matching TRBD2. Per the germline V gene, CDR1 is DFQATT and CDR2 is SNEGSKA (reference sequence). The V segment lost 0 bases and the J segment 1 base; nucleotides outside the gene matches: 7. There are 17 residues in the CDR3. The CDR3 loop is CSARDRTSGMNTGELFF. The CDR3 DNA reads TGCAGTGCTAGAGATCGTACTAGCGGTATGAACACCGGGGAGCTGTTTTTT.

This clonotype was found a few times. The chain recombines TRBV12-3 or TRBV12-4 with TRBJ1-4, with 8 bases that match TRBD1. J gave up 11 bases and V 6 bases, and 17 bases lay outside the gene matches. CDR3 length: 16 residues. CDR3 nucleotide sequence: TGTGCCAGCAGCTCCAGACCATCCGGGACAGGCGACAAACTGTTTTTT. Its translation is CASSSRPSGTGDKLFF.

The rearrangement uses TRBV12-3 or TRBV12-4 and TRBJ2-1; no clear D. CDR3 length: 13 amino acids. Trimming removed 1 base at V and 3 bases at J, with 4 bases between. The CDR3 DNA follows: TGTGCCAGCAGTTTAGAGTACTACAATGAGCAGTTCTTC. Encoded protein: CASSLEYYNEQFF.

The CDR3 region has the DNA TGTGCCAGCAGGCCCCTAGCGGGAGGGTTCAATGAGCAGTTCTTC. Protein: CASRPLAGGFNEQFF. The J gene is TRBJ2-1, the V gene TRBV6-2 or TRBV6-3, with 12 bases fitting TRBD2. This CDR3 contains 15 residues. Germline V gene data show CDR1 as MNHEY and CDR2 as SVGEGT. Trimming took 6 bases from V and 6 from J; bases not matched to a gene: 6.

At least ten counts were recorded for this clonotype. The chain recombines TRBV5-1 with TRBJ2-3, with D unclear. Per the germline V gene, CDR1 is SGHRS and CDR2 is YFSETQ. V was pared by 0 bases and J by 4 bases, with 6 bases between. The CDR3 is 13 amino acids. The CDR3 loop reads CASSLDRADTQYF. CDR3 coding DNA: TGCGCCAGCAGCTTGGATAGGGCAGATACGCAGTATTTT.

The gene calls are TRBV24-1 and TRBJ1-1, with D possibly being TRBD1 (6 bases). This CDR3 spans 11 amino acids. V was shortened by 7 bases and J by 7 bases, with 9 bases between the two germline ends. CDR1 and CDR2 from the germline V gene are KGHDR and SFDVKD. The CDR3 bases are TGTGCCACCAGACAGGGAGATGAAGCTTTCTTT. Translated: CATRQGDEAFF.

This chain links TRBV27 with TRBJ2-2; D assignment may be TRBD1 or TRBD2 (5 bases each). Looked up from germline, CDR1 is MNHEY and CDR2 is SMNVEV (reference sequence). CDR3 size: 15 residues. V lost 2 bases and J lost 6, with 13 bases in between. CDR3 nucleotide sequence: TGTGCCAGCAGTTTAATAGGGAGAGGGGCCGGGGAGCTGTTTTTT. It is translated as CASSLIGRGAGELFF.

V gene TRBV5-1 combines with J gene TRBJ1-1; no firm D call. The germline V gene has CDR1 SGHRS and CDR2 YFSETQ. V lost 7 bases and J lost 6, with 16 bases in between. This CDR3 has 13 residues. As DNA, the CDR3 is TGCGCCAGCTCGGCAGCCGCCAGACCTGAAGCTTTCTTT. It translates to CASSAAARPEAFF.

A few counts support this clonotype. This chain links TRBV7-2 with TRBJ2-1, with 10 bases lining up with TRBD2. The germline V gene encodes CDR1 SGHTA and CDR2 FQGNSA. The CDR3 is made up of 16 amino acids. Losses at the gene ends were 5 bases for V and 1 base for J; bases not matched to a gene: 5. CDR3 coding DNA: TGTGCCAGCAGCAGACCGGGACTAGCGTCCTACAATGAGCAGTTCTTC. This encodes CASSRPGLASYNEQFF.

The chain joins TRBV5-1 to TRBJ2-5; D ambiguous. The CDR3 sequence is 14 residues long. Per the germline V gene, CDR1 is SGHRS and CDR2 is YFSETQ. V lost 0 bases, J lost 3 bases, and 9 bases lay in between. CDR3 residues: CASSLVSRKETQYF. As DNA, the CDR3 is TGCGCCAGCAGCTTGGTATCGCGGAAAGAGACCCAGTACTTC. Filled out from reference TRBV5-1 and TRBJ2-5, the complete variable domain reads KAGVTQTPRYLIKTRGQQVTLSCSPISGHRSVSWYQQTPGQGLQFLFEYFSETQRNKGNFPGRFSGRQFSNSRSEMNVSTLELGDSALYLCASSLVSRKETQYFGPGTRLLVL.

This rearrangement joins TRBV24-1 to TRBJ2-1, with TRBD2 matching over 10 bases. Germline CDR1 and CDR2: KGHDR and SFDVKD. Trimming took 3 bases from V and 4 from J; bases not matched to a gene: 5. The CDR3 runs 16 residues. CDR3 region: CATSDPSGSGYNEQFF. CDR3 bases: TGTGCCACCAGTGATCCTAGCGGGAGCGGGTACAATGAGCAGTTCTTC.

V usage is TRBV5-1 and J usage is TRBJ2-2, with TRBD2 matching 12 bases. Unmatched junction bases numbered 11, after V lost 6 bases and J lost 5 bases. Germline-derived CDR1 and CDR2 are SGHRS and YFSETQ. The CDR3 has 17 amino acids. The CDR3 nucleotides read TGCGCCAGCACACGACGGACTAGCGGGACGGGTACCGGGGAGCTGTTTTTT. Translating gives CASTRRTSGTGTGELFF. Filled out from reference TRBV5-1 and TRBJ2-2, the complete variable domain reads KAGVTQTPRYLIKTRGQQVTLSCSPISGHRSVSWYQQTPGQGLQFLFEYFSETQRNKGNFPGRFSGRQFSNSRSEMNVSTLELGDSALYLCASTRRTSGTGTGELFFGEGSRLTVL.

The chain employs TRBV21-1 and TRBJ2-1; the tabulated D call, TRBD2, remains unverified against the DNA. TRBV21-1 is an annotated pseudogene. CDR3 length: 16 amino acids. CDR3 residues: CASSKNAASGANEQFF. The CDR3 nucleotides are TGTGCCAGCAGCAAAAACGCGGCTAGCGGAGCCAATGAGCAGTTCTTC.

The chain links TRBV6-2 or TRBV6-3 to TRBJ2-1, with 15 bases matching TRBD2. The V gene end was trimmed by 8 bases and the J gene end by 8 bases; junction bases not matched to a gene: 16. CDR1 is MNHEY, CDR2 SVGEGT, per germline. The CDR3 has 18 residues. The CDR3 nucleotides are TGTGCCAGCTGTTCCGGGAGATGGACTAGCGGGAGGGTCTATGAGCAGTTCTTC. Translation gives CASCSGRWTSGRVYEQFF.

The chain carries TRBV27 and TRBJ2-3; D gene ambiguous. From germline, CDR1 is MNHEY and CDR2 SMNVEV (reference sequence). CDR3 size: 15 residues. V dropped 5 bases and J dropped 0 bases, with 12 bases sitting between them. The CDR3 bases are TGTGCCAGCAGTAGGAAGGCTTCTAGCACAGATACGCAGTATTTT. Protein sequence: CASSRKASSTDTQYF.

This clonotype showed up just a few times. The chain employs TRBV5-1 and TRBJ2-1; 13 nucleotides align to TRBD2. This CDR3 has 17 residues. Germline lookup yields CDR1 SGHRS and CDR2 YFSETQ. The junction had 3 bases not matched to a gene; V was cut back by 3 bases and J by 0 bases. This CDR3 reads CASSYGTSGNSYNEQFF. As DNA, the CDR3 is TGCGCCAGCAGCTACGGGACTAGCGGGAACTCCTACAATGAGCAGTTCTTC.

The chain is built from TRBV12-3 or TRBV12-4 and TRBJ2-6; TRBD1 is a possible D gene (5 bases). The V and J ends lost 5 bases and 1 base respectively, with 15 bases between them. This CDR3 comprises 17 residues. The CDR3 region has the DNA TGTGCCAGCAGTCATACTTACGACAGTTCTGGGGCCAACGTCCTGACTTTC. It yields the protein CASSHTYDSSGANVLTF.